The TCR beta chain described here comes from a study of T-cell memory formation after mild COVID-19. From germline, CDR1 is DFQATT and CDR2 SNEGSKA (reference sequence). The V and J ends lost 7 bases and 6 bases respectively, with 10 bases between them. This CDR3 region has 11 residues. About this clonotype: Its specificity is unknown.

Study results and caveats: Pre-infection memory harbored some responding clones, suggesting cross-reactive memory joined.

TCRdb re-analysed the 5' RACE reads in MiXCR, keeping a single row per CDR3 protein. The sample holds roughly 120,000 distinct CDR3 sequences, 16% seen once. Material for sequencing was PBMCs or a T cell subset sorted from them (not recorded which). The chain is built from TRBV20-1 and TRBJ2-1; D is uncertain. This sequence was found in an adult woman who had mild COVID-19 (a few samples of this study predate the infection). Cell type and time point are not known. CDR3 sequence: CSGTARNEQFF. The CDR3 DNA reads TGCAGTGGGACGGCCCGCAATGAGCAGTTCTTC.